The rows below give T cell receptor beta chains drawn from one sample of a study of regulatory T cells in long-lasting Graves disease. Each CDR3 protein is one row after TCRdb ran MiXCR on the multiplex PCR reads. Found here are around 250,000 distinct CDR3 sequences, 15% to 20% of them singletons; the top ten hold 12% to 15%. The same sample was also used in a study of T cells in Graves' hyperthyroidism and ophthalmopathy.

The source material was peripheral blood mononuclear cells (PBMCs), sampled at new diagnosis, from a patient treated with antithyroid drugs. The source of these receptors is a woman in her twenties or thirties with Graves disease. Both conserved end residues are part of each CDR3. D genes are given only for firm matches. Clone size is given for some rows only: seen once, a few or many times, or a class if the clone is expanded.

V gene,clone size,J gene,D gene,CDR3 DNA,CDR3 protein
TRBV4-1,many,TRBJ2-1,NA,TGCGCCAGCAGCCTCCGGACCATACAGGGTAATGAGCAGTTCTTC,CASSLRTIQGNEQFF
TRBV7-9,NA,TRBJ2-5,TRBD2,TGTGCCAGCAGCTTAGTGACTAGCGGGGGGGCCGAGACCCAGTACTTC,CASSLVTSGGAETQYF
TRBV7-9,many,TRBJ2-3,NA,TGTGCCAGCATACGGGGAGCCACAGATACGCAGTATTTT,CASIRGATDTQYF
TRBV9,many,TRBJ1-4,NA,TGTGCCAGCAGCGTAGGATGGGGAACTAATGAAAAACTGTTTTTT,CASSVGWGTNEKLFF
TRBV18,NA,TRBJ2-3,NA,TGTGCCAGCTCACCCCCCGGCAGGGACCCCGATACGCAGTATTTT,CASSPPGRDPDTQYF
TRBV6-5,many,TRBJ1-5,NA,TGTGCCAGCAGTTTAGGCGGCGCGGGCGGTCAGCCCCAGCATTTT,CASSLGGAGGQPQHF
TRBV5-1,many,TRBJ2-3,TRBD1,TGCGCCAGCTTCATGACAGGGGTCGATACGCAGTATTTT,CASFMTGVDTQYF
TRBV28,NA,TRBJ2-7,NA,TGTGCCAGCAGTTTACTAGACGAGCAGTACTTC,CASSLLDEQYF
TRBV11-3,many,TRBJ1-2,NA,TGTGCCAGCAGCTTAGGGGGGTTACGGGGAATGAGCGGCTATGGCTACACCTTC,CASSLGGLRGMSGYGYTF
TRBV25-1,NA,TRBJ1-2,TRBD1,TGTGCCAGCAAGTTATCAGGGGGGGATGGCTACACCTTC,CASKLSGGDGYTF
TRBV20-1,many,TRBJ2-2,TRBD2,TGCAGTGCTAGGAGGGCAGCGGGGGGATCTATGGGGGAGCTGTTTTTT,CSARRAAGGSMGELFF
TRBV2,NA,TRBJ2-7,NA,TGTGCCACCGGGACAATGGACGAGCAGTACTTC,CATGTMDEQYF
TRBV19,NA,TRBJ1-2,TRBD1,TGTGCCAGTAGTCCACAGGGGAGAAACTATGGCTACACCTTC,CASSPQGRNYGYTF
TRBV27,NA,TRBJ2-1,NA,TGTGCCAGCAGTTCCCAGCTAGGATTGTCCTACAATGAGCAGTTCTTC,CASSSQLGLSYNEQFF
TRBV6-5,many,TRBJ1-6,NA,TGTGCCAGCAGTTACGAGAAGGCCAAGGGGCGGTCACCCCTCCACTTT,CASSYEKAKGRSPLHF